The rows below give T cell receptor beta chains drawn from one sample of a study of Tregs in tolerant kidney transplant recipients. Only in-frame clones appear in the TCRdb table, and some are missing; sequencing was by immunoSEQ multiplex PCR. Among 62,000 or so clones, under 98% were seen once, and the ten largest hold nearly 0.35%. Sample: Tregs from blood, taken before the transplant. The source is a human donor who received a combined kidney and bone marrow transplant. CDR3s include the opening cysteine and the closing phenylalanine or tryptophan. Each record gives: D gene, V gene, clone size, J gene, CDR3 protein, CDR3 DNA. D genes are given only for firm matches. Clone size, where shown, is once, few, many, or a class for clones that have expanded.

d_gene: .
v_gene: TRBV18
abundance: .
j_gene: TRBJ2-7
CDR3aa: CASSPHPGSYEQYF
CDR3nt: TGTGCCAGCTCACCTCATCCTGGCTCTTACGAGCAGTACTTC

d_gene: .
v_gene: TRBV10-3
abundance: .
j_gene: TRBJ2-7
CDR3aa: CAISDRLSHSYEQYF
CDR3nt: TGTGCCATCAGTGATCGACTAAGCCACTCCTACGAGCAGTACTTC

d_gene: TRBD2
v_gene: TRBV5-1
abundance: .
j_gene: TRBJ2-3
CDR3aa: CASSLVAGLGTDTQYF
CDR3nt: TGCGCCAGCAGCTTGGTAGCGGGGTTGGGAACAGATACGCAGTATTTT

d_gene: TRBD2
v_gene: TRBV5-1
abundance: .
j_gene: TRBJ2-3
CDR3aa: CASSQGLVPDTQYF
CDR3nt: TGCGCCAGCAGCCAAGGACTAGTGCCAGATACGCAGTATTTT

d_gene: .
v_gene: TRBV21-1
abundance: .
j_gene: TRBJ2-7
CDR3aa: CASLGQGYEQYF
CDR3nt: TGTGCCAGCCTGGGACAGGGCTACGAGCAGTACTTC

d_gene: .
v_gene: TRBV7-2
abundance: .
j_gene: TRBJ1-1
CDR3aa: CASSLSAGITEAFF
CDR3nt: TGTGCCAGCAGCTTAAGTGCAGGGATCACTGAAGCTTTCTTT

d_gene: TRBD1
v_gene: TRBV11-1
abundance: .
j_gene: TRBJ1-2
CDR3aa: CASSPGTGAWGYTF
CDR3nt: TGTGCCAGCAGCCCCGGGACAGGGGCCTGGGGCTACACCTTC

d_gene: TRBD1
v_gene: TRBV7-9
abundance: .
j_gene: TRBJ1-1
CDR3aa: CASSRRVGSGGYTEAFF
CDR3nt: TGTGCCAGCAGCCGGAGGGTAGGTTCAGGGGGCTACACTGAAGCTTTCTTT

d_gene: .
v_gene: TRBV11-2
abundance: .
j_gene: TRBJ1-4
CDR3aa: CASSVSGFTNEKLFF
CDR3nt: TGTGCCAGCAGCGTATCAGGGTTTACTAATGAAAAACTGTTTTTT

d_gene: TRBD2
v_gene: TRBV20-1
abundance: .
j_gene: TRBJ2-7
CDR3aa: CGGGYSYEQYF
CDR3nt: TGCGGCGGGGGTTACTCCTACGAGCAGTACTTC

d_gene: TRBD2
v_gene: TRBV18
abundance: .
j_gene: TRBJ2-7
CDR3aa: CASSPGASGTYEQYF
CDR3nt: TGTGCCAGCTCACCAGGGGCTAGCGGTACCTACGAGCAGTACTTC

d_gene: .
v_gene: TRBV6-1
abundance: .
j_gene: TRBJ2-7
CDR3aa: CASSIQGSYEQYF
CDR3nt: TGTGCCAGCAGTATTCAGGGGTCCTACGAGCAGTACTTC

d_gene: .
v_gene: TRBV28
abundance: .
j_gene: TRBJ1-3
CDR3aa: CASTEGGSANTIYF
CDR3nt: TGTGCCAGCACAGAAGGGGGATCGGCAAACACCATATATTTT

d_gene: .
v_gene: TRBV6-5
abundance: .
j_gene: TRBJ1-2
CDR3aa: CASSRSGNYGYTF
CDR3nt: TGTGCCAGCAGTCGATCAGGGAACTATGGCTACACCTTC

d_gene: TRBD2
v_gene: TRBV27
abundance: .
j_gene: TRBJ2-1
CDR3aa: CASTPLAGVYNEQFF
CDR3nt: TGTGCCAGCACCCCTCTAGCGGGAGTATACAATGAGCAGTTCTTC

d_gene: TRBD1
v_gene: TRBV6-5
abundance: .
j_gene: TRBJ1-5
CDR3aa: CASRGQDQPQHF
CDR3nt: TGTGCCAGCAGGGGACAGGACCAGCCCCAGCATTTT

d_gene: .
v_gene: TRBV5-1
abundance: .
j_gene: TRBJ2-5
CDR3aa: CASSLGSGRETQYF
CDR3nt: TGCGCCAGCAGCTTGGGTTCAGGGAGGGAGACCCAGTACTTC

d_gene: .
v_gene: TRBV10-3
abundance: once
j_gene: TRBJ1-3
CDR3aa: CAAAGDFGNTIYF
CDR3nt: TGTGCCGCGGCCGGGGACTTTGGAAACACCATATATTTT

d_gene: .
v_gene: TRBV5-1
abundance: .
j_gene: TRBJ2-1
CDR3aa: CASSLAGEQFF
CDR3nt: TGCGCCAGCAGTCTAGCCGGTGAGCAGTTCTTC

d_gene: TRBD1
v_gene: TRBV10-3
abundance: .
j_gene: TRBJ2-1
CDR3aa: CAISGTGLYNEQFF
CDR3nt: TGTGCCATCAGCGGGACAGGGTTGTACAATGAGCAGTTCTTC

d_gene: .
v_gene: TRBV5-1
abundance: .
j_gene: TRBJ1-2
CDR3aa: CASSLGPDNYGYTF
CDR3nt: TGCGCCAGCAGCTTGGGTCCAGATAACTATGGCTACACCTTC

d_gene: TRBD2
v_gene: TRBV29-1
abundance: .
j_gene: TRBJ2-3
CDR3aa: CSVLAGGQRATDTQYF
CDR3nt: TGCAGCGTTCTAGCGGGGGGCCAACGGGCCACAGATACGCAGTATTTT

d_gene: TRBD2
v_gene: TRBV18
abundance: .
j_gene: TRBJ2-7
CDR3aa: CASSPLPAGGGSEQYF
CDR3nt: TGTGCCAGCTCACCACTCCCAGCGGGAGGGGGAAGCGAGCAGTACTTC

d_gene: TRBD2
v_gene: TRBV2
abundance: .
j_gene: TRBJ2-1
CDR3aa: CASSVSRGLAGGEFF
CDR3nt: TGTGCCAGCAGTGTCTCTAGGGGGCTAGCGGGAGGAGAGTTCTTC

d_gene: TRBD2
v_gene: TRBV7-2
abundance: .
j_gene: TRBJ2-7
CDR3aa: CASSLGLAGVYKFYEQYF
CDR3nt: TGTGCCAGCAGCTTGGGACTAGCGGGAGTGTATAAATTCTACGAGCAGTACTTC

d_gene: .
v_gene: TRBV19
abundance: .
j_gene: TRBJ2-1
CDR3aa: CASSMTRNNEQFF
CDR3nt: TGTGCCAGTAGTATGACTAGGAACAATGAGCAGTTCTTC

d_gene: .
v_gene: TRBV13
abundance: once
j_gene: TRBJ2-7
CDR3aa: CASSLGVKISRGEQYF
CDR3nt: TGTGCCAGCAGCTTAGGGGTCAAGATCTCTCGGGGGGAGCAGTACTTC

d_gene: TRBD1
v_gene: TRBV5-1
abundance: .
j_gene: TRBJ2-3
CDR3aa: CASKGTGATDTQYF
CDR3nt: TGCGCCAGTAAAGGGACAGGGGCCACAGATACGCAGTATTTT

d_gene: .
v_gene: TRBV11-2
abundance: .
j_gene: TRBJ1-2
CDR3aa: CASSSPGGLTNYGYTF
CDR3nt: TGTGCCAGCAGCTCCCCCGGGGGGCTAACTAACTATGGCTACACCTTC

d_gene: TRBD2
v_gene: TRBV18
abundance: .
j_gene: TRBJ2-3
CDR3aa: CASSPRTSGSTDTQYF
CDR3nt: TGTGCCAGCTCACCGCGGACTAGCGGTAGCACAGATACGCAGTATTTT

d_gene: .
v_gene: TRBV6-1
abundance: .
j_gene: TRBJ1-3
CDR3aa: CASSATVSGNTIYF
CDR3nt: TGTGCCAGCAGTGCGACAGTCTCTGGAAACACCATATATTTT

d_gene: TRBD1
v_gene: TRBV9
abundance: .
j_gene: TRBJ2-3
CDR3aa: CASSPGQPLDTQYF
CDR3nt: TGTGCCAGCAGCCCGGGACAGCCTCTAGATACGCAGTATTTT

d_gene: .
v_gene: TRBV7-8
abundance: .
j_gene: TRBJ1-5
CDR3aa: CASSSGPNQPQHF
CDR3nt: TGTGCCAGCAGCTCTGGGCCCAATCAGCCCCAGCATTTT

d_gene: .
v_gene: TRBV12-1
abundance: .
j_gene: TRBJ1-5
CDR3aa: CASSSDRGDQPQHF
CDR3nt: TGTGCCAGCAGCTCTGACAGGGGGGATCAGCCCCAGCATTTT

d_gene: TRBD1
v_gene: TRBV6-6
abundance: .
j_gene: TRBJ1-6
CDR3aa: CASSYSPSRQGSPLHF
CDR3nt: TGTGCCAGCAGTTACTCACCCTCTAGACAGGGGTCACCCCTCCACTTT

d_gene: .
v_gene: TRBV19
abundance: .
j_gene: TRBJ2-7
CDR3aa: CASSGLGRTYEQYF
CDR3nt: TGTGCCAGTAGTGGGCTCGGGAGAACCTACGAGCAGTACTTC

d_gene: TRBD1
v_gene: TRBV5-1
abundance: .
j_gene: TRBJ2-2
CDR3aa: CASSGTGTGVTGELFF
CDR3nt: TGCGCCAGCAGCGGGACCGGGACAGGGGTCACCGGGGAGCTGTTTTTT

d_gene: TRBD1
v_gene: TRBV30
abundance: .
j_gene: TRBJ1-1
CDR3aa: CAWSERQGPYTEAFF
CDR3nt: TGTGCCTGGAGTGAAAGACAGGGGCCGTACACTGAAGCTTTCTTT

d_gene: TRBD2
v_gene: TRBV7-2
abundance: .
j_gene: TRBJ2-7
CDR3aa: CASSPGTSRNYEQYF
CDR3nt: TGTGCCAGCAGCCCGGGGACTAGCCGGAACTACGAGCAGTACTTC

d_gene: TRBD2
v_gene: TRBV5-1
abundance: few
j_gene: TRBJ2-1
CDR3aa: CASSLPAGGDISYNEQFF
CDR3nt: TGCGCCAGCAGCTTGCCAGCGGGGGGGGATATCTCCTACAATGAGCAGTTCTTC

d_gene: TRBD1
v_gene: TRBV10-3
abundance: .
j_gene: TRBJ2-7
CDR3aa: CAINRQGVIYEQYF
CDR3nt: TGTGCCATCAACCGACAGGGAGTGATTTACGAGCAGTACTTC

d_gene: .
v_gene: TRBV15
abundance: .
j_gene: TRBJ2-3
CDR3aa: CATSRDRGLGDTQYF
CDR3nt: TGTGCCACCAGCAGAGATAGAGGGTTGGGAGATACGCAGTATTTT

d_gene: TRBD2
v_gene: TRBV7-9
abundance: .
j_gene: TRBJ2-1
CDR3aa: CFQQLPLTSGIVDEQFF
CDR3nt: TGTTTCCAGCAGCTTCCTTTGACTAGCGGGATTGTGGATGAGCAGTTCTTC

d_gene: .
v_gene: TRBV19
abundance: .
j_gene: TRBJ1-2
CDR3aa: CASSSGRDYGYTF
CDR3nt: TGTGCCAGTAGCTCGGGCAGGGATTATGGCTACACCTTC

d_gene: .
v_gene: TRBV5-1
abundance: .
j_gene: TRBJ2-2
CDR3aa: CASSLRGPWNTGELFF
CDR3nt: TGCGCCAGCAGCTTGAGAGGGCCCTGGAACACCGGGGAGCTGTTTTTT

d_gene: TRBD1
v_gene: TRBV23-1
abundance: once
j_gene: TRBJ1-5
CDR3aa: CASSQWTGAGSNQPQHF
CDR3nt: TGCGCCAGCAGTCAATGGACAGGGGCCGGGAGCAATCAGCCCCAGCATTTT

d_gene: .
v_gene: TRBV4-2
abundance: .
j_gene: TRBJ2-7
CDR3aa: CASSQGLNYEQYF
CDR3nt: TGTGCCAGCAGCCAAGGGCTGAATTACGAGCAGTACTTC

d_gene: .
v_gene: TRBV7-2
abundance: .
j_gene: TRBJ2-2
CDR3aa: CASSLTGVVTGELFF
CDR3nt: TGTGCCAGCAGCTTAACGGGAGTGGTCACCGGGGAGCTGTTTTTT

d_gene: TRBD2
v_gene: TRBV18
abundance: .
j_gene: TRBJ2-1
CDR3aa: CASSPRPLGTSNNEQFF
CDR3nt: TGTGCCAGCTCACCACGACCTTTAGGGACTAGTAACAATGAGCAGTTCTTC

d_gene: TRBD2
v_gene: TRBV9
abundance: once
j_gene: TRBJ2-3
CDR3aa: CASSETSGSTDTQYF
CDR3nt: TGTGCCAGCAGCGAGACTAGCGGTAGCACAGATACGCAGTATTTT

d_gene: TRBD1
v_gene: TRBV4-2
abundance: .
j_gene: TRBJ1-2
CDR3aa: CASSRDGQGSNYGYTF
CDR3nt: TGTGCCAGCAGCCGGGATGGACAGGGGTCTAACTATGGCTACACCTTC

d_gene: .
v_gene: TRBV5-4
abundance: .
j_gene: TRBJ2-3
CDR3aa: CASSSRTGWRGTDTQYF
CDR3nt: TGTGCCAGCAGCTCCCGGACAGGATGGAGGGGCACAGATACGCAGTATTTT

d_gene: .
v_gene: TRBV7-3
abundance: .
j_gene: TRBJ1-1
CDR3aa: CASSPQGGDTEAFF
CDR3nt: TGTGCCAGCAGCCCCCAGGGAGGGGACACTGAAGCTTTCTTT

d_gene: .
v_gene: TRBV18
abundance: .
j_gene: TRBJ2-5
CDR3aa: CASSPRSTGAGETQYF
CDR3nt: TGTGCCAGCTCACCAAGAAGTACGGGAGCAGGGGAGACCCAGTACTTC

d_gene: TRBD1
v_gene: TRBV18
abundance: .
j_gene: TRBJ2-2
CDR3aa: CASSDRAAGELFF
CDR3nt: TGTGCCAGCTCCGACAGGGCCGCCGGGGAGCTGTTTTTT

d_gene: .
v_gene: TRBV18
abundance: .
j_gene: TRBJ2-7
CDR3aa: CASSLYEQYF
CDR3nt: TGTGCCAGCTCCCTCTACGAGCAGTACTTC

d_gene: .
v_gene: TRBV7-2
abundance: .
j_gene: TRBJ1-1
CDR3aa: CASSLRRENTEAFF
CDR3nt: TGTGCCAGCAGCTTGAGACGGGAGAACACTGAAGCTTTCTTT

d_gene: .
v_gene: TRBV2
abundance: .
j_gene: TRBJ1-1
CDR3aa: CARENEMNTEAFF
CDR3nt: TGTGCCAGAGAAAATGAGATGAACACTGAAGCTTTCTTT

d_gene: .
v_gene: TRBV7-3
abundance: .
j_gene: TRBJ2-3
CDR3aa: CASSSPTGTDTQYF
CDR3nt: TGTGCCAGCAGCTCACCCACAGGCACAGATACGCAGTATTTT